One sample yielded the 13 T cell receptor beta chains listed below, sequenced in a study of blood T cell repertoires in COVID-19. TCRdb's table, derived via immunoSEQ multiplex PCR, lists solely in-frame clones and lacks some. This sample has tens of thousands of clones, with about nine tenths found just once. Sequencing was done on a sample of peripheral blood. The receptor source for this set is a man aged 45-65 years with acute or convalescent COVID-19.

This chain links TRBV13 with TRBJ2-3; TRBD2 might be the D (6 bases). Germline V gene data show CDR1 as PRHDT and CDR2 as FYEKMQ (reference sequence). This CDR3 comprises 16 residues. Trimming took 0 bases from V and 5 from J, leaving 15 bases between them. CDR3 sequence (DNA): TGTGCCAGCAGCTTAGGGACTAGATCAGGAGAAGATACGCAGTATTTT. It is translated as CASSLGTRSGEDTQYF.

The V and J genes are TRBV7-9 and TRBJ1-5, with no clear D. Germline-derived CDR1 and CDR2 are SEHNR and FQNEAQ (reference sequence). The CDR3 has 14 residues. V lost 1 base to trimming and J lost 3 bases, with 7 bases between them. CDR3 sequence: CASSLGATNQPQHF. CDR3 sequence (DNA): TGTGCCAGCAGCTTAGGGGCCACCAATCAGCCCCAGCATTTT.

The rearrangement uses TRBV6-4 and TRBJ1-1, with no clear D. This CDR3 comprises 12 residues. Trimming removed 2 bases at V and 9 bases at J, with 10 bases between. Germline V CDR1 and CDR2: MRHNA, SNTAGT. CDR3 sequence reads: CASSDKSGKAFF. CDR3 nucleotide sequence: TGTGCCAGCAGTGACAAGTCGGGGAAAGCTTTCTTT.

The chain couples TRBV10-3 to TRBJ1-2; 7 nucleotides match TRBD1. J lost 8 bases, V lost 10 bases, and 13 bases had no gene match. CDR3 size: 13 residues. CDR1 is ENHRY, CDR2 SYGVKD, per germline. DNA of the CDR3: TGTGCCACGACAGGGTCGCCCCTGGGGGGCTACACCTTC. Translating gives CATTGSPLGGYTF.

In its sample, this clone was seen once. The V and J genes are TRBV27 and TRBJ2-1; D perhaps matches TRBD2 (6 bases). This CDR3 spans 15 amino acids. Germline assignment: CDR1 MNHEY and CDR2 SMNVEV (reference sequence). V lost 3 bases and J 0 bases, leaving 9 bases between the germline ends. The CDR3 sequence is CASSLFGSSYNEQFF. The CDR3 nucleotides read TGTGCCAGCAGTTTGTTCGGGAGCTCCTACAATGAGCAGTTCTTC.

This chain links TRBV24-1 with TRBJ2-1, with 9 bases that match TRBD1. Germline values: CDR1 KGHDR, CDR2 SFDVKD. Trimming cost V 2 bases and J 5 bases; bases outside gene matches: 6. CDR3 length equals 16 residues. CDR3 sequence: CATSDSGQGYNNEQFF. In DNA form, the CDR3 reads TGTGCCACCAGTGATTCGGGACAGGGTTACAACAATGAGCAGTTCTTC.

V usage is TRBV21-1 and J usage is TRBJ1-4; the table's D call TRBD1 went unverified against the DNA. TRBV21-1 is a pseudogene locus. The CDR3 contains 13 residues. This CDR3 reads CASSGITNEKLFF. The CDR3 region has the DNA TGTGCCAGCAGCGGCATCACTAATGAAAAACTGTTTTTT.

V usage is TRBV5-1 and J usage is TRBJ2-2, with 8 bases identical to TRBD2. CDR1 and CDR2 from the germline V gene are SGHRS and YFSETQ. The ends lost 2 bases at V and 0 bases at J; junction bases unmatched: 0. This CDR3 is built from 15 residues. The CDR3 spells CASSFSGTNTGELFF. In DNA, the CDR3 is TGCGCCAGCAGCTTTAGCGGGACGAACACCGGGGAGCTGTTTTTT.

With respect to this clone: The junction differs from germline at one of its ends, possibly a read error. The V and J genes are TRBV5-1 and TRBJ1-6; D not resolved. Germline values: CDR1 SGHRS, CDR2 YFSETQ. This CDR3 is 15 amino acids long. CDR3 residues: CASRRETSHNSPLHF. CDR3 in DNA: TGCGCCAGCAGACGCGAAACCTCCCATAATTCACCCCTCCACTTT.

The V and J genes are TRBV5-6 and TRBJ2-3, with a tentative D call TRBD2 (5 bases). Germline V lookup: CDR1 SGHDT, CDR2 YYEEEE. V was trimmed by 2 bases and J by 1 base, leaving 8 bases between them. The CDR3 spans 14 residues. The chain's CDR3 is CASSFGIRTDTQYF. CDR3 DNA sequence: TGTGCCAGCAGCTTCGGGATCCGCACAGATACGCAGTATTTT. The complete variable domain, with remaining parts taken from reference TRBV5-6 and TRBJ2-3, reads DAGVTQSPTHLIKTRGQQVTLRCSPKSGHDTVSWYQQALGQGPQFIFQYYEEEERQRGNFPDRFSGHQFPNYSSELNVNALLLGDSALYLCASSFGIRTDTQYFGPGTRLTVL.

The gene calls are TRBV29-1 and TRBJ1-2; 10 bases are a match to TRBD1. Germline CDR1 reads SQVTM; CDR2 reads ANQGSEA. There are 16 residues in the CDR3. The junction had 14 bases not matched to a gene; V was cut back by 7 bases and J by 3 bases. The CDR3: CSGPPGTGENYYGYTF. The CDR3 coding sequence is TGCAGCGGGCCGCCTGGGACAGGGGAGAATTACTATGGCTACACCTTC.

The chain combines TRBV5-1 with TRBJ2-1, with 8 positions matching TRBD2. This CDR3 is 14 amino acids long. Trimming took 0 bases from V and 6 from J; bases not matched to a gene: 2. CDR1 is SGHRS and CDR2 is YFSETQ in the germline V gene. The chain's CDR3 is CASSLELAVNEQFF. The CDR3 DNA follows: TGCGCCAGCAGCTTGGAACTAGCGGTCAATGAGCAGTTCTTC.

V usage is TRBV6-1 and J usage is TRBJ1-1; D call uncertain. The germline V and J ends were trimmed by 1 base and 5 bases, with 8 bases remaining between them. The germline V gene encodes CDR1 MNHNS and CDR2 SASEGT. The CDR3 covers 13 residues. The CDR3 loop reads CASSEGRLTEAFF. The CDR3 coding sequence is TGTGCCAGCAGTGAAGGGAGGTTGACTGAAGCTTTCTTT.